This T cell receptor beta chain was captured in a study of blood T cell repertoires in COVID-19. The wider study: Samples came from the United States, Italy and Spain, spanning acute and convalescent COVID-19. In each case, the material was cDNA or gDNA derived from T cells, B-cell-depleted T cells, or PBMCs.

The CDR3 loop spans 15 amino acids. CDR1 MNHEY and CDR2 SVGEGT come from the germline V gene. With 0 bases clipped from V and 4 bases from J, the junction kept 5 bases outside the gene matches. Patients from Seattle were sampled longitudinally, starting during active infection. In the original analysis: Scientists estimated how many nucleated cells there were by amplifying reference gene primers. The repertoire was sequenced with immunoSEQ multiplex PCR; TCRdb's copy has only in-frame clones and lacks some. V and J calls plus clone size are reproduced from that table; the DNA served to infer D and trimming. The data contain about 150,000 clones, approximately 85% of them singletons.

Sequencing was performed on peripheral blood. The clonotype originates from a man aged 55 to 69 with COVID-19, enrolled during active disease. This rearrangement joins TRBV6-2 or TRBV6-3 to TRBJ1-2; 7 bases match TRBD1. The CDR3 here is CASSYSGGASYGYTF. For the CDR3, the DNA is TGTGCCAGCAGTTACTCAGGGGGCGCAAGCTATGGCTACACCTTC.